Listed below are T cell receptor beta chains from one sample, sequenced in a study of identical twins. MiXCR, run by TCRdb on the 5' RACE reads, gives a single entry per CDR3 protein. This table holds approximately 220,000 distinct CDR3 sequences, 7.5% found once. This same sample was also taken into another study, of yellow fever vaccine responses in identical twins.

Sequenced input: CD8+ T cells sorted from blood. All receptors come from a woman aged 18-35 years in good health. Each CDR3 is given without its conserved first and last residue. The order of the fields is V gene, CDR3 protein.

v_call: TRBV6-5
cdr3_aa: ASSYSSREQF

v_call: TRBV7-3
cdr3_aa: ASSESSGRATDTQY

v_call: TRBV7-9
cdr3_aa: ASSLESDNYGYT

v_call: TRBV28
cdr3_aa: ASSLLGLESTDTQY

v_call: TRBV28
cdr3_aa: ASSFGTRNNEQF

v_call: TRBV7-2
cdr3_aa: ASSPGTGGWNEQF

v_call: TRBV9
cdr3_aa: ASSVGGETQY

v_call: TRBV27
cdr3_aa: ASSPRGTGVQPQH

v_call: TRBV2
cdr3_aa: ASQIRDRNEKLF

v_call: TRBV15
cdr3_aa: ATSRDRGTEGETQY

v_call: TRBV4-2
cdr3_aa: ASSQDPLAVFTGELF

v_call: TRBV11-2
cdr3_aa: ASSLAYLYNEQF

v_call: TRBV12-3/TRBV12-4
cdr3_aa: ASSVYLVDEQF

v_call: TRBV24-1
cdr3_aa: ATSDHNLDSLRNEQF

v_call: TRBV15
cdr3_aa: ATSRGVQGAYNEQF

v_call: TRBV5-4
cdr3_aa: ASGDHGQY

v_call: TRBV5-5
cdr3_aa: ASSLRLSGANVLT

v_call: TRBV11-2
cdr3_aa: ASSLAGGEKLF

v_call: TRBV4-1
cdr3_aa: ASSQGETGMNTEAF

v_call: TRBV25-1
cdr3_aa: ASSEEGGWNSPLH

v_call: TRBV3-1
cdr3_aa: ASSQAQGTYEQY

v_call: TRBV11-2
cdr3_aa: ASSSLTSGVLDNEQF